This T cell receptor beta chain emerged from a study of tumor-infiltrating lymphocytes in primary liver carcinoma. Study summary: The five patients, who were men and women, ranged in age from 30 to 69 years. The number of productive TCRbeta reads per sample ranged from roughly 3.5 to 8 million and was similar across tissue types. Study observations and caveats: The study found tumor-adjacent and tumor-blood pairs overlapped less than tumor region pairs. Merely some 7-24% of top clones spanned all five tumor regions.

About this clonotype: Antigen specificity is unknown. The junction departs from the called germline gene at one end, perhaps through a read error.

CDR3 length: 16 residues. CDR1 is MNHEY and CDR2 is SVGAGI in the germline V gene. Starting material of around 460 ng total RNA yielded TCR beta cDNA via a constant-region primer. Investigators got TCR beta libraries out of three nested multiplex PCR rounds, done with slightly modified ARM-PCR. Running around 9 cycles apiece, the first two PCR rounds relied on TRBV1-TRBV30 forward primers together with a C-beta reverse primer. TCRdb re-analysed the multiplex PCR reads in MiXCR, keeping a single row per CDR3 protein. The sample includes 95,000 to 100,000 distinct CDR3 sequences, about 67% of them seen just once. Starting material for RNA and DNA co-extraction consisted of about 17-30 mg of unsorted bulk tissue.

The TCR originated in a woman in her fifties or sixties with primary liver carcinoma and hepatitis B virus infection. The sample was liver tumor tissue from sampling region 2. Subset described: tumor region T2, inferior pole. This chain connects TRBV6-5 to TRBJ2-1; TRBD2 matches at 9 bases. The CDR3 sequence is CVSSSGSGSSYNEQFF. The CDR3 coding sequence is TGTGTCAGCAGTTCCGGTAGCGGGAGCTCCTATAATGAGCAGTTCTTC.